The 11 T cell receptor beta chains below all came from one sample that was sequenced in a study of graft-versus-host responses after intestinal transplantation. Only in-frame clones appear in the TCRdb table, and some are missing; sequencing was by immunoSEQ multiplex PCR. The sample shows over 85,000 clones, roughly 93% of them seen only once. Antigens for these TCRs are unknown. Sequencing used unstimulated CD8+ T cells sorted from spleen or lymph node cells, obtained before intestinal transplant. These receptors originate from a human donor who received an intestinal transplant.

The V call is TRBV13, the J call TRBJ1-6; 9 bases agree with TRBD1. The CDR3 covers 16 residues. From germline, CDR1 is PRHDT and CDR2 FYEKMQ (reference sequence). The V gene end was trimmed by 5 bases and the J gene end by 0 bases; junction bases not matched to a gene: 2. The CDR3 loop is CASSTQGASYNSPLHF. In DNA, the CDR3 is TGTGCCAGCAGCACACAGGGGGCCTCCTATAATTCACCCCTCCACTTT.

This clone is a singleton in its sample. The chain has TRBV19 and TRBJ1-1, with a tentative D call TRBD1 (5 bases). The germline V gene has CDR1 LNHDA and CDR2 SQIVND (reference sequence). This CDR3 is 14 amino acids long. Trimming removed 7 bases at V and 1 base at J, with 13 bases between. The CDR3 DNA follows: TGTGCCAGTATATTGTGGGGGGAGAACACTGAAGCTTTCTTT. Translated, it gives CASILWGENTEAFF. The full variable domain, rest sourced from reference TRBV19 and TRBJ1-1, is DGGITQSPKYLFRKEGQNVTLSCEQNLNHDAMYWYRQDPGQGLRLIYYSQIVNDFQKGDIAEGYSVSREKKESFPLTVTSAQKNPTAFYLCASILWGENTEAFFGQGTRLTVV.

The chain combines TRBV7-8 with TRBJ2-6; the match to TRBD1 covers 11 bases. Germline CDR1 SGHVS, CDR2 FQNEAQ. The CDR3 totals 22 residues. Trimming removed 1 base from V and 0 bases from J; junction bases left unmatched: 14. The CDR3: CASSLVYPGTGGYNSGANVLTF. The CDR3 region has the DNA TGTGCCAGCAGCTTAGTATATCCCGGGACAGGGGGATATAACTCTGGGGCCAACGTCCTGACTTTC.

The chain links TRBV19 to TRBJ2-7; the match to TRBD1 covers 8 bases. From germline, CDR1 is LNHDA and CDR2 SQIVND (reference sequence). The CDR3 is 17 amino acids. With V trimmed by 1 base and J by 4 bases, 12 bases remained unmatched. The CDR3 loop is CASSIAGGRTSPYEQYF. The CDR3 DNA is TGTGCCAGTAGTATAGCAGGGGGCCGAACCTCACCGTACGAGCAGTACTTC.

The chain combines TRBV4-3 with TRBJ2-7, with TRBD2 as a possible D gene (6 bases). Germline loops: CDR1 LGHNA, CDR2 YSLEER. This CDR3 comprises 15 residues. V was shortened by 1 base and J by 4 bases, with 14 bases between the two germline ends. In DNA, the CDR3 is TGCGCCAGCAGCCAAGGGCACGGGGGTCTATACGAGCAGTACTTC. This codes for CASSQGHGGLYEQYF.

The chain is built from TRBV19 and TRBJ1-1; 7 bases are a match to TRBD1. With V trimmed by 6 bases and J by 3 bases, 7 bases remained unmatched. Germline V lookup: CDR1 LNHDA, CDR2 SQIVND (reference sequence). The CDR3 is 14 residues long. DNA for the CDR3: TGTGCCAGTAGCGGCACAGGGGTTGACACTGAAGCTTTCTTT. Its protein product is CASSGTGVDTEAFF.

This sequence joins TRBV6-5 and TRBJ2-3; TRBD2 matches 12 bases. V lost 0 bases to trimming and J lost 4 bases; unmatched junction nucleotides: 2. Germline CDR1 MNHEY, CDR2 SVGAGI. This CDR3 spans 16 amino acids. This CDR3 is CASSYSGLAGSDTQYF. Here the CDR3 DNA reads TGTGCCAGCAGTTACTCCGGACTAGCGGGGTCAGATACGCAGTATTTT.

V is TRBV6-1 and J is TRBJ2-7, with TRBD2 as a possible D gene (6 bases). Looked up from germline, CDR1 is MNHNS and CDR2 is SASEGT. The length of the CDR3 is 14 residues. V gave up 0 bases and J gave up 1 base, with 7 bases separating them. As DNA, the CDR3 is TGTGCCAGCAGTGAAGCAGGGACTTCCTACGAGCAGTACTTC. Encoded protein: CASSEAGTSYEQYF.

This chain links TRBV7-2 with TRBJ2-7; TRBD2 is a possible D gene (5 bases). The V gene lost 4 bases and the J gene lost 6 bases, with 13 bases spanning the gap. This CDR3 has 13 amino acids. Germline CDR1 and CDR2: SGHTA and FQGNSA. CDR3 loop: CASSSMLAVEQYF. The DNA of the CDR3 is TGTGCCAGCAGCTCAATGCTAGCTGTCGAGCAGTACTTC.

This clone was picked up one time. The chain has TRBV6-5 and TRBJ1-2; the D gene is possibly TRBD1 (5 bases). Between the trimmed V and J ends, which lost 2 bases and 5 bases, there was a span of 15 bases. Germline-derived CDR1 and CDR2 are MNHEY and SVGAGI. This CDR3 is 15 amino acids long. The CDR3 sequence is CASSYGGAIEYGYTF. The CDR3 DNA sequence: TGTGCCAGCAGTTACGGCGGGGCGATAGAGTATGGCTACACCTTC.

The chain recombines TRBV27 with TRBJ2-3; D might be TRBD1 (6 bases). Trimming removed 6 bases from V and 3 bases from J, with 22 bases in between. The length of the CDR3 is 17 residues. CDR1 is MNHEY and CDR2 is SMNVEV in the germline V gene (reference sequence). The CDR3, as DNA: TGTGCCAGCAGGAAGATGCAGCTAGGGGGTCGAACAGATACGCAGTATTTT. The encoded protein is CASRKMQLGGRTDTQYF.